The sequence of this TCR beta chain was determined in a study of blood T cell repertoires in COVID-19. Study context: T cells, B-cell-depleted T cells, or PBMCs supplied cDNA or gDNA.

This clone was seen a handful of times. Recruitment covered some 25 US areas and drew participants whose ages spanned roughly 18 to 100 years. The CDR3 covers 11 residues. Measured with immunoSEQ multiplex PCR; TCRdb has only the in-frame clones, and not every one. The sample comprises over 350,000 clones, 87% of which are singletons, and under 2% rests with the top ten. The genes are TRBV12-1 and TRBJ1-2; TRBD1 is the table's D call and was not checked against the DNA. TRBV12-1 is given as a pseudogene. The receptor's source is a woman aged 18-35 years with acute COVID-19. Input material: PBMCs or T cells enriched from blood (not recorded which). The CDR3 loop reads CASSRQNGYTF. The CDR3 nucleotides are TGTGCCAGCAGCCGACAGAATGGCTACACCTTC.